This T cell receptor (beta chain) stems from a study of blood T cell repertoires in COVID-19. Original processing methods: Reference gene primer amplification gave nucleated cell count estimates. This table comes from immunoSEQ multiplex PCR, and its TCRdb copy is limited to in-frame clones, with some not included. Clonal size and the V and J genes are those of that table, whereas D and trimming came from the DNA. This sample has 250,000 to 300,000 clones, with approximately 86% found just once. The clonotype originates from a man aged 25 to 40 with active or convalescent COVID-19. Sequenced: peripheral blood.

In DNA form, the CDR3 reads TGTGCCATCCTACTCGTCGGGACAAAAAGAACAATGTATGGCTACACCTTC. This translates into CAILLVGTKRTMYGYTF. The rearrangement uses TRBV21-1 and TRBJ1-2; the D call in the table, TRBD1, was not verified against the DNA. TRBV21-1 is a pseudogene locus. This CDR3 has 17 residues.